Presented here are 18 T cell receptor beta chains from one specimen sequenced in a study of CXCR3-negative and CXCR3-positive naive CD8 T cells. UMI-labeled TRB cDNA libraries were prepared by 5' RACE. TCRdb reprocessed the 5' RACE reads and stores each CDR3 protein as one record, lacking DNA. This sample's table has some 99,000 distinct CDR3 sequences. Study-wide results and caveats: More hydrophobic TRB CDR3s were found in CXCR3-positive naive cells than in CXCR3-negative naive cells.

These receptors' targets are unknown. The material sequenced was naive CXCR3+ CD8+ T cells from blood. Subset indicated: CD45RO-CCR7+CD27+CD95- naive CD8+ T cells expressing CXCR3 (TNR3+). The receptor set was obtained from a human donor in good health. Some clones in this sample may be carry-over from other donors' samples.

The chain is built from TRBV7-9 and TRBJ2-3; the TCRdb call, TRBD1, lacks DNA for checking. Germline values: CDR1 SEHNR, CDR2 FQNEAQ (reference sequence). This CDR3 has 14 residues. This chain's CDR3 is CASIRQGASDTQYF.

V is TRBV5-1 and J is TRBJ2-2. CDR1 is SGHRS and CDR2 is YFSETQ in the germline V gene. The CDR3 spans 16 residues. The CDR3 here is CASRSPGGANTGELFF.

J is TRBJ2-1 and V is TRBV3-1; TCRdb outputs TRBD2, but without DNA this stays unchecked. The CDR3 extends over 19 amino acids. Looked up from germline, CDR1 is LGHDT and CDR2 is YNNKEL (reference sequence). CDR3 in amino acids: CASSQDKTILAGGYNEQFF.

The rearrangement joins TRBV7-3 to TRBJ1-1; TCRdb designates TRBD1, a call that cannot be tested without DNA. This CDR3 has 15 amino acids. Per germline, CDR1 SGHTA and CDR2 FQGTGA. The CDR3 protein is CASSLTQGGSTEAFF.

The chain combines TRBV20-1 with TRBJ2-1. Germline V gene sequence: CDR1 DFQATT, CDR2 SNEGSKA (reference sequence). This CDR3 contains 13 residues. The CDR3 loop is CSAIHKADNEQFF.

The chain links TRBV14 to TRBJ2-7. The V gene's germline CDR1 is SGHDN and CDR2 FVKESK. The CDR3 contains 13 residues. The CDR3 protein is CASSQVRFYEQYF.

The chain is built from TRBV6-5 and TRBJ2-7. The CDR3 extends over 14 amino acids. Germline values: CDR1 MNHEY, CDR2 SVGAGI. The CDR3 protein is CASTYRQTPDEQYF.

The chain recombines TRBV29-1 with TRBJ1-1. Germline CDR1 reads SQVTM; CDR2 reads ANQGSEA. The CDR3 contains 13 residues. CDR3 protein: CSVVGELGTEAFF.

This sequence joins TRBV13 and TRBJ2-1. The germline V gene encodes CDR1 PRHDT and CDR2 FYEKMQ (reference sequence). The CDR3 is 14 residues long. The CDR3 is CASRYTSSYNEQFF.

This sequence joins TRBV14 and TRBJ1-1. The CDR3 totals 14 residues. CDR1 SGHDN and CDR2 FVKESK come from the germline V gene. The CDR3 sequence: CASSGLGGWTEAFF.

V usage is TRBV6-2 or TRBV6-3 and J usage is TRBJ2-4; absent DNA, TCRdb's TRBD1 call cannot be checked. Germline CDR1 MNHEY, CDR2 SVGEGT. The CDR3 covers 17 residues. The CDR3 sequence: CASRLPWTGGAENIQYF.

The V and J genes are TRBV4-3 and TRBJ2-1; with no DNA, the TCRdb D assignment of TRBD1 cannot be verified. In germline, CDR1 is LGHNA, CDR2 YSLEER. CDR3 length: 16 residues. The CDR3 loop reads CASSQDRRQGAHEQFF.

This chain connects TRBV7-6 to TRBJ2-2; TCRdb names TRBD1, which stays unverified in the absence of DNA. The germline V gene has CDR1 SGHVS and CDR2 FNYEAQ. The CDR3 contains 15 residues. The CDR3: CASSLDGGNTGELFF.

The chain carries TRBV6-2 or TRBV6-3 and TRBJ2-1; TCRdb's D call, TRBD2, is unchecked because there is no DNA. CDR1 is MNHEY and CDR2 is SVGEGT in the germline V gene. The CDR3 is made up of 14 amino acids. The CDR3 here is CASRERGDYNEQFF.

This chain links TRBV29-1 with TRBJ2-5; TCRdb indicates TRBD2, and absent DNA this call remains unverified. Germline CDR1 is SQVTM and CDR2 is ANQGSEA. CDR3 length: 14 residues. The CDR3 loop is CSVSPANEGETQYF.

The chain carries TRBV6-5 and TRBJ1-4; TCRdb calls TRBD1, which cannot be checked without DNA. The germline gives CDR1 MNHEY, CDR2 SVGAGI. CDR3 length: 16 amino acids. The CDR3 here is CASSGTGGAVGEKLFF.

CDR3: CASILLLGTEAFF. The genes are TRBV6-2 or TRBV6-3 and TRBJ1-1; checking the TCRdb D call of TRBD1 is not possible without DNA. The CDR3 covers 13 residues. Germline V gene data show CDR1 as MNHEY and CDR2 as SVGEGT.

This chain joins TRBV4-1 and TRBJ2-7; TCRdb's D call, TRBD1, is unchecked because there is no DNA. The CDR3 has 15 amino acids. Germline V CDR1 and CDR2: MGHRA, YSYEKL. The CDR3 spells CASSQDRQGAREQYF.